One and the same sample provided the 20 T cell receptor beta chains below, sequenced in a study of shared clonotypes between healthy human individuals. Libraries were prepared by immunoSEQ multiplex PCR; TCRdb keeps only in-frame clonotypes and omits some of them. The profile shows millions of clones, 90% to 95% of them singletons. Specimen: naive CD4+ T cells sorted from blood. The subset here: CD45RA+ positively selected. The receptors derive from a man younger than 35 in good health.

The gene calls are TRBV27 and TRBJ2-3; D tentatively reads TRBD1 or TRBD2 (6 bases each). Germline V gene data show CDR1 as MNHEY and CDR2 as SMNVEV (reference sequence). Trimming stripped 3 bases from V and 6 bases from J, with 19 bases between. This CDR3 region has 16 residues. CDR3 region: CASSLRLRGAGDTQYF. In nucleotides, the CDR3 is TGTGCCAGCAGTTTGAGGTTGAGGGGGGCAGGGGATACGCAGTATTTT.

This chain links TRBV11-2 with TRBJ2-4; 7 nucleotides match TRBD1. The CDR3 is made up of 19 amino acids. The junction had 14 bases not matched to a gene; V was cut back by 0 bases and J by 3 bases. Germline CDR1 is SGHAT and CDR2 is FQNNGV. DNA of the CDR3: TGTGCCAGCAGCTTAGATAACCCAGGGGGTTCTCCCAACAAAAACATTCAGTACTTC. Its translation: CASSLDNPGGSPNKNIQYF. Drawing the rest from reference TRBV11-2 and TRBJ2-4, the complete variable domain is EAGVAQSPRYKIIEKRQSVAFWCNPISGHATLYWYQQILGQGPKLLIQFQNNGVVDDSQLPKDRFSAERLKGVDSTLKIQPAKLEDSAVYLCASSLDNPGGSPNKNIQYFGAGTRLSVL.

The chain is built from TRBV28 and TRBJ1-3, with D hard to call. The V end lost 2 bases, the J end lost 0 bases, and 8 bases lay between the germline ends. CDR3 size: 15 residues. Germline V CDR1 and CDR2: MDHEN, SYDVKM. DNA for the CDR3: TGTGCCAGCAGTTTACCTTACTTCTCTGGAAACACCATATATTTT. Translated, it gives CASSLPYFSGNTIYF.

This sequence joins TRBV6-1 and TRBJ2-1; 8 bases are a match to TRBD2. Per germline, CDR1 MNHNS and CDR2 SASEGT. The CDR3 is 15 residues long. After removal of 6 bases from V and 4 bases from J, the junction contained 8 bases not matched to a gene. The DNA for the CDR3 is TGTGCCAGCAGGTCGAGCGGGGGCCTATACAATGAGCAGTTCTTC. Protein: CASRSSGGLYNEQFF.

In the case of this clone: Other nucleotide sequences from this sample produce the same CDR3. V gene TRBV5-1 combines with J gene TRBJ1-1; no reliable D call. Trimming shortened V by 1 base and J by 2 bases, and 6 bases separated the two germline ends. CDR1 and CDR2 from the germline V gene are SGHRS and YFSETQ. CDR3 size: 13 residues. The DNA of the CDR3 is TGCGCCAGCAGCTTGTTAATCAACACTGAAGCTTTCTTT. Protein sequence: CASSLLINTEAFF.

V and J are TRBV5-4 and TRBJ2-5, with 9 bases that match TRBD1. Germline-derived CDR1 and CDR2 are SGHNT and YYREEE (reference sequence). The CDR3 is 15 amino acids. The ends lost 3 bases at V and 5 bases at J; junction bases unmatched: 8. The CDR3 DNA reads TGTGCCAGCAGCTCCGTACAGGGGGCGGGCGAGACCCAGTACTTC. Translating it yields CASSSVQGAGETQYF.

J is TRBJ1-1 and V is TRBV5-1; 10 bases map to TRBD1. Germline V CDR1 and CDR2: SGHRS, YFSETQ. J was trimmed by 6 bases and V by 4 bases; bases with no gene match: 15. The CDR3 is 17 residues long. The CDR3 protein is CASSRDPGQGYIPEAFF. The CDR3 bases are TGCGCCAGCAGCCGGGATCCGGGACAGGGGTATATCCCTGAAGCTTTCTTT.

The chain joins TRBV10-3 to TRBJ1-5; tentatively, D is TRBD1 (6 bases). CDR3 length: 14 residues. Looked up from germline, CDR1 is ENHRY and CDR2 is SYGVKD. Trimming left V 6 bases short and J 4 bases short, with 13 bases between. CDR3 sequence (DNA): TGTGCCATCAGATCGGACAGCCTAAATCAGCCCCAGCATTTT. Amino acid sequence: CAIRSDSLNQPQHF.

To note about this clone: The sample carries other DNA sequences with the same CDR3. V gene TRBV5-4 combines with J gene TRBJ2-7, with a possible D match to TRBD2 (7 bases). CDR3 length equals 14 residues. V gave up 0 bases and J gave up 5 bases, with 12 bases separating them. Germline-derived CDR1 and CDR2 are SGHNT and YYREEE (reference sequence). The CDR3 DNA reads TGTGCCAGCAGCTTGGGAGGGGGGGCCGACGAGCAGTACTTC. Translation gives CASSLGGGADEQYF.

V usage is TRBV30 and J usage is TRBJ1-2, with D perhaps matching TRBD1 (5 bases). Trimming took off 0 bases at V and 4 bases at J, with 12 bases between the two ends. The length of the CDR3 is 14 residues. The germline V gene encodes CDR1 GTSNPN and CDR2 SVGIG (reference sequence). Here the CDR3 DNA reads TGTGCCTGGAGTGTACATGGAAGGGGCTATGGCTACACCTTC. The encoded protein is CAWSVHGRGYGYTF.

Here the CDR3 DNA reads TGCGCCAGCAGTGAGCTGGGAAACACCATATATTTT. It specifies CASSELGNTIYF. This rearrangement joins TRBV10-2 to TRBJ1-3; D unclear. V lost 2 bases and J 4 bases, leaving 3 bases between the germline ends. The germline V gene encodes CDR1 WSHSY and CDR2 SAAADI. The CDR3 runs to 12 residues.

The CDR3 coding sequence is TGCGCCAGCAGCTCTAACTCAGCGGCTAGCGGGGGGGAGACCCAGTACTTC. Translated, it gives CASSSNSAASGGETQYF. This chain links TRBV5-1 with TRBJ2-5; 11 bases align to TRBD2. In germline, CDR1 is SGHRS, CDR2 YFSETQ. CDR3 length: 17 amino acids. With V trimmed by 3 bases and J by 5 bases, 12 bases remained unmatched.

Written as DNA, the CDR3 is TGCGCCAGCAGCTTGGGGGACAGGTCCCCGGCTAATGAAAAACTGTTTTTT. This sequence encodes CASSLGDRSPANEKLFF. The gene calls are TRBV5-1 and TRBJ1-4, with TRBD1 matching over 8 bases. This CDR3 has 17 residues. Germline V lookup: CDR1 SGHRS, CDR2 YFSETQ. J lost 3 bases, V lost 0 bases, and 7 bases had no gene match. The complete variable domain, with remaining parts taken from reference TRBV5-1 and TRBJ1-4, reads KAGVTQTPRYLIKTRGQQVTLSCSPISGHRSVSWYQQTPGQGLQFLFEYFSETQRNKGNFPGRFSGRQFSNSRSEMNVSTLELGDSALYLCASSLGDRSPANEKLFFGSGTQLSVL.

This clone is a singleton in its sample. V and J are TRBV29-1 and TRBJ2-5; perhaps TRBD1 as D (5 bases). The CDR3 contains 17 residues. Trimming removed 2 bases from V and 5 bases from J, with 24 bases in between. Germline assignment: CDR1 SQVTM and CDR2 ANQGSEA. The CDR3 region has the DNA TGCAGCGTTGAAAGTCCTCTCTTATCTGCAGGGTTCGAGACCCAGTACTTC. This translates into CSVESPLLSAGFETQYF.

V gene TRBV6-5 combines with J gene TRBJ2-3; D possibly uses TRBD1 or TRBD2 (5 bases each). The CDR3 is 14 amino acids. V lost 2 bases, J lost 0 bases, and 6 bases lay in between. CDR1 is MNHEY, CDR2 SVGAGI, per germline. DNA of the CDR3: TGTGCCAGCAGTTACGAGGGGAGCACAGATACGCAGTATTTT. Translating it yields CASSYEGSTDTQYF.

The V gene is TRBV7-2, the J gene TRBJ2-5; D unresolved. Germline loops: CDR1 SGHTA, CDR2 FQGNSA. V dropped 2 bases and J dropped 5 bases, with 9 bases sitting between them. The CDR3 sequence is 13 residues long. The CDR3 DNA reads as TGTGCCAGCAGCTTAAACCGGTTGGAGACCCAGTACTTC. As protein: CASSLNRLETQYF. The whole variable domain, filled in from reference TRBV7-2 and TRBJ2-5, reads GAGVSQSPSNKVTEKGKDVELRCDPISGHTALYWYRQSLGQGLEFLIYFQGNSAPDKSGLPSDRFSAERTGGSVSTLTIQRTQQEDSAVYLCASSLNRLETQYFGPGTRLLVL.

The chain is built from TRBV2 and TRBJ1-2; tentatively, D is TRBD1 (5 bases). Looked up from germline, CDR1 is SNHLY and CDR2 is FYNNEI. V was trimmed by 5 bases and J by 2 bases, leaving 12 bases between them. The CDR3 totals 14 residues. The CDR3 bases are TGTGCCAGCAGTCCCAGGGTCCTGAACTATGGCTACACCTTC. Protein product: CASSPRVLNYGYTF.

Note on this clone: The same CDR3 arises from other DNA sequences in this sample as well. V and J are TRBV18 and TRBJ1-1; no firm D call. V was shortened by 3 bases and J by 1 base, with 6 bases between the two germline ends. This CDR3 has 13 amino acids. Germline values: CDR1 KGHSH, CDR2 LQKENI. As DNA, the CDR3 is TGTGCCAGCTCACCGCTACCGAACACTGAAGCTTTCTTT. It yields the protein CASSPLPNTEAFF.

J is TRBJ1-6 and V is TRBV27; D is ambiguous. V lost 3 bases, J lost 1 base, and 7 bases lay in between. Germline V gives CDR1 MNHEY, CDR2 SMNVEV (reference sequence). This CDR3 has 15 residues. The CDR3 sequence: CASSLEWSYNSPLHF. The CDR3 DNA reads TGTGCCAGCAGTTTGGAATGGTCCTATAATTCACCCCTCCACTTT.

This chain uses TRBV18 with TRBJ1-5, with 9 nucleotides matching TRBD1. V dropped 2 bases and J dropped 9; count of bases not matched to a gene: 11. The germline gives CDR1 KGHSH, CDR2 LQKENI. This CDR3 has 16 residues. The CDR3 nucleotides are TGTGCCAGCTCACCAGGGACAGGGCCCCTTCCCAGGCCCCAGCATTTT. As protein: CASSPGTGPLPRPQHF. The variable domain in full, completed from reference TRBV18 and TRBJ1-5, reads NAGVMQNPRHLVRRRGQEARLRCSPMKGHSHVYWYRQLPEEGLKFMVYLQKENIIDESGMPKERFSAEFPKEGPSILRIQQVVRGDSAAYFCASSPGTGPLPRPQHFGDGTRLSIL.